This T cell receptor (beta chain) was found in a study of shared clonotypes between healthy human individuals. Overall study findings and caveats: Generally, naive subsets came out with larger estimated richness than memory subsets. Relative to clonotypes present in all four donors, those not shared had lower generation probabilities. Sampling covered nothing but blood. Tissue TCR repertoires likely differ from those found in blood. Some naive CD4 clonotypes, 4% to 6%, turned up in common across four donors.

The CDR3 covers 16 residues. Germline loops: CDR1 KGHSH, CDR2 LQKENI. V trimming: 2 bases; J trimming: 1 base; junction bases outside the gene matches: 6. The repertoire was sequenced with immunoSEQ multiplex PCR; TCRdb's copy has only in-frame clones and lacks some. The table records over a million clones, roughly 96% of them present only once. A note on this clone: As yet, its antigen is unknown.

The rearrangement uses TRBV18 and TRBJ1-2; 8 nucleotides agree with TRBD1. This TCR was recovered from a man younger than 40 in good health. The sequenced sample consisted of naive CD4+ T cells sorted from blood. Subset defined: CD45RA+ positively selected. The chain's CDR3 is CASSPLGTGYNYGYTF. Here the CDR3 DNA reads TGTGCCAGCTCACCATTAGGGACAGGCTATAACTATGGCTACACCTTC. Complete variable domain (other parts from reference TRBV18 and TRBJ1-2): NAGVMQNPRHLVRRRGQEARLRCSPMKGHSHVYWYRQLPEEGLKFMVYLQKENIIDESGMPKERFSAEFPKEGPSILRIQQVVRGDSAAYFCASSPLGTGYNYGYTFGSGTRLTVV.